This T cell receptor (beta chain) was retrieved from a study of T cell changes during pregnancy in multiple sclerosis. Some clones are missing from TCRdb's copy, which holds only in-frame ones; the method was immunoSEQ multiplex PCR. The profile shows nearly 80,000 clones, approximately 94% of them singletons. This CDR3 contains 14 residues. Germline loops: CDR1 LNHDA, CDR2 SQIVND (reference sequence). V lost 9 bases, J lost 1 base, and 12 bases lay in between. The chain employs TRBV19 and TRBJ2-2, with a tentative D call TRBD1 (5 bases). Sample: CD4+ T cells from peripheral blood mononuclear cells, taken before pregnancy. The source of this sequence is a female donor with multiple sclerosis, enrolled in a pregnancy study. CDR3 in DNA: TGTGCCAGCACCCGACAGCAGAACACCGGGGAGCTGTTTTTT. Protein sequence: CASTRQQNTGELFF.